This paragraph reports one T cell receptor (beta chain). The data stem from a study of blood T cell repertoires in COVID-19. Overall study: From the United States, Italy and Spain came samples of acute and convalescent COVID-19. The analysed material was cDNA or gDNA that came from T cells, B-cell-depleted T cells, or PBMCs.

Original processing methods: Cell counts per sample came from amplifying reference gene primers. The table came from immunoSEQ multiplex PCR; TCRdb's copy has only in-frame clones and leaves some out. V and J calls plus clone size are reproduced from that table; the DNA served to infer D and trimming. In the table there are about 87,000 clones, about 79% of which are singletons. Sequencing was performed on peripheral blood. The TCR comes from a woman aged 45-65 years with acute or convalescent COVID-19.

CDR3 in amino acids: CASSLDGSNTEAFF. In nucleotides, the CDR3 is TGTGCCAGCAGCTTAGACGGTTCGAACACTGAAGCTTTCTTT. V is TRBV7-8 and J is TRBJ1-1; D call uncertain. V was cut by 1 base and J by 1 base, with 7 bases left in between. CDR1 is SGHVS and CDR2 is FQNEAQ in the germline V gene. The CDR3 consists of 14 residues.